The sequence of this T cell receptor beta chain was determined in a study of blood T cell repertoires in COVID-19 (dated by TCRdb to the early 2020s). In the study overall: Samples from collaborators originated in the United States, Italy and Spain and spanned both the acute and convalescent phases of COVID-19. The samples were drawn from two sources: the first 160 participants of the ongoing ImmuneRACE study, and over 1,000 subjects contributed by 6 global collaborators. Where HLA class I and class II types were available, the types were taken from metadata supplied by the sample provider, not from assay-based typing. Sample metadata almost always included a de-identified subject ID, COVID-19 status, age in years and sex. A freely available public database, intended as a resource for researchers studying the immune response to SARS-CoV-2, is where the repertoires were released. The prospective study material was composed of cDNA or gDNA derived from T cells, B-cell-depleted T cells, or PBMCs. The dataset comprised deeply sampled blood TCRbeta repertoires from subjects exposed to, actively infected with, or recovered from COVID-19. What the study reported, not specific to this receptor: How much clinical and demographic metadata was included differed by source and by participant, and the metadata was provided uncurated.

One collaborating source in Seattle enrolled patients while the patients were actively infected and followed the patients over time throughout the course of disease. Whole blood was collected in K2EDTA tubes by collaborating institutions according to the institutions' own protocols. For TCRbeta analysis, collaborator samples were shipped as frozen whole blood, as isolated PBMCs, or as DNA extracted from either sample type. TCRbeta CDR3 regions were amplified from genomic DNA by means of the immunoSEQ Assay, a bias-controlled multiplex PCR. Processing in the source paper ran as follows. Within the assay, amplification of reference gene primers was used to estimate how many nucleated cells each sample contained. To quantify the absolute abundance of each unique TCRbeta CDR3 rearrangement, sequence reads were collapsed and filtered. For each sample, productive Simpson clonality was calculated as the square root of Simpson's diversity index across productive rearrangements. TCRdb's version of the immuneACCESS table is confined to in-frame rearrangements and falls short of the full clone set. An unresolved V gene accounts for under half of the shortfall where checked; the remainder is of unknown origin. V, J and clone size are taken as reported in that table, and D and trimming were inferred from the DNA itself. The sample yields approximately 70,000 clones; around 90% were counted once. 6% to 7.5% of the sample lies in the top ten.

Points on this clone: No cognate antigen has been identified for it. No much larger clone is present one base from it, and per-base qualities are unavailable.

The germline V gene (reference sequence) supplies CDR1 LNHDA and CDR2 SQIVND. Taken from cysteine to phenylalanine, the CDR3 has 14 residues. CDR3 DNA is the only sequence kept; it has 42 bases, read in frame from the first base. The V and J ends are trimmed by 1 base and 5 bases, leaving 9 bases between them. This sequence uses TRBV19 and TRBJ2-1; the D segment could be TRBD2, given 5 matching bases. The source is a middle-aged man with COVID-19, enrolled during active disease. Material for sequencing was peripheral blood. CDR3 loop: CASSIGASHNEQFF. The DNA sequence is as follows: TGTGCCAGTAGTATAGGGGCTAGCCACAATGAGCAGTTCTTC.